The present entry profiles one T cell receptor beta chain with its context. Its antigen is currently unknown. V shed 3 bases, J shed 5 bases, and the junction held 7 bases outside the gene matches. Germline V gene data show CDR1 as SGHVS and CDR2 as FNYEAQ. The CDR3 runs 16 residues. The data derive from a study of T cells in Graves' hyperthyroidism and ophthalmopathy. Amplification yielded TCR beta CDR3 regions, with RNA transcripts as the source. The study used the HTBI primer set for a first-round RT-PCR of the TCR CDR3. Each CDR3 protein is one row after TCRdb ran MiXCR on the multiplex PCR reads. In the table there are 490,000 or so distinct CDR3 sequences, under 25% of which are singletons. Ophthalmopathy patients all had a Clinical Activity Score of at least 3, a NOSPECS grade of at least 4 and disease under 3 months old. From approximately 9.1 ml of fresh peripheral blood, PBMCs were isolated.

Whole-study results and caveats: Ophthalmopathy, as predicted by the model, came a median 6.5 months after the prediction. Blood also held most thyroid clonotypes expanded beyond 0.001.

The receptor was derived from a woman in her sixties or seventies with Graves' ophthalmopathy. Sequenced material: blood. This chain joins TRBV7-6 and TRBJ2-2; 9 bases fit TRBD1. CDR3 coding DNA: TGTGCCAGCAGCTTTACACAGGGGGCACGGACCGGGGAGCTGTTTTTT. It is translated as CASSFTQGARTGELFF.